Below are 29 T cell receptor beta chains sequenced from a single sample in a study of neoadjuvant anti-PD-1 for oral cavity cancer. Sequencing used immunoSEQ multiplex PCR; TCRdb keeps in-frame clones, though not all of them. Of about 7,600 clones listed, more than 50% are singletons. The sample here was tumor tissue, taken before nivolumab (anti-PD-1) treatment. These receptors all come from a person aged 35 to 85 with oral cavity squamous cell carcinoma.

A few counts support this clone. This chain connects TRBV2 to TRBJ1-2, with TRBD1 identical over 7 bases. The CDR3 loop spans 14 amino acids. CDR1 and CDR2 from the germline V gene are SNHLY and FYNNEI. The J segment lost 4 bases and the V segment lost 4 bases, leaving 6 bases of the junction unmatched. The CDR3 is CASSVTGELYGYTF. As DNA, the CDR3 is TGTGCCAGCAGTGTAACAGGGGAACTCTATGGCTACACCTTC.

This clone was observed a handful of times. The DNA for the CDR3 is TGTGCCACCAGCAGAGTATCCCACGAACCTTTCTTT. It specifies CATSRVSHEPFF. The chain combines TRBV15 with TRBJ1-1, with D uncertain. Germline V gene sequence: CDR1 LNHNV, CDR2 YYDKDF (reference sequence). Trimming removed 1 base from V and 12 bases from J, with 12 bases in between. This CDR3 has 12 residues.

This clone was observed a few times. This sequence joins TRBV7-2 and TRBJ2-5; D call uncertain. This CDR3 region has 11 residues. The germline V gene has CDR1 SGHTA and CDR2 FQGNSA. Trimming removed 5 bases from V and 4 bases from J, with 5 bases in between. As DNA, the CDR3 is TGTGCCAGCAGCGCTAGAGAGACCCAGTACTTC. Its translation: CASSARETQYF.

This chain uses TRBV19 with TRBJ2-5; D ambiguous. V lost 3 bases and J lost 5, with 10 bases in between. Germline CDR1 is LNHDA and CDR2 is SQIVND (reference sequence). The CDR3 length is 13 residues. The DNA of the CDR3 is TGTGCCAGTAGTATCACAGTACGGGAGACCCAGTACTTC. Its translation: CASSITVRETQYF.

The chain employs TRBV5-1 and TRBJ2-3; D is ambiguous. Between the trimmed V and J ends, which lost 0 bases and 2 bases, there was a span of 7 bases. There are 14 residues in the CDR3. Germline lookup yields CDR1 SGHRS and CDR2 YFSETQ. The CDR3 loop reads CASSLEGSTDTQYF. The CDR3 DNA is TGCGCCAGCAGCTTGGAAGGTTCCACAGATACGCAGTATTTT.

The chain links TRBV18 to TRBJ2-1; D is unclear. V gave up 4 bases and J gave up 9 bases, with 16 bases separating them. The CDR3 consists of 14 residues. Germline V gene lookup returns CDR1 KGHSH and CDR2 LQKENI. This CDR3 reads CASSHLTEGSEQFF. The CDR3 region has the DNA TGTGCCAGCTCACACCTTACAGAAGGTAGTGAGCAGTTCTTC.

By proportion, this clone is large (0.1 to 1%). This chain's CDR3 is CASSEVEKLFF. CDR3 nucleotide sequence: TGTGCCAGCAGTGAAGTAGAAAAACTGTTTTTT. The chain links TRBV2 to TRBJ1-4, with D unclear. V was trimmed by 1 base and J by 8 bases, leaving 2 bases between them. Germline CDR1 and CDR2: SNHLY and FYNNEI. This CDR3 has 11 residues.

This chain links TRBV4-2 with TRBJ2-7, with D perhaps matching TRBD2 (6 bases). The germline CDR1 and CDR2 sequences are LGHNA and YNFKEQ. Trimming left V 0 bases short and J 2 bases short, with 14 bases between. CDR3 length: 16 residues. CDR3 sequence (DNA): TGTGCCAGCAGCCAAGATAACAGCGGGCCAGCCTACGAGCAGTACTTC. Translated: CASSQDNSGPAYEQYF.

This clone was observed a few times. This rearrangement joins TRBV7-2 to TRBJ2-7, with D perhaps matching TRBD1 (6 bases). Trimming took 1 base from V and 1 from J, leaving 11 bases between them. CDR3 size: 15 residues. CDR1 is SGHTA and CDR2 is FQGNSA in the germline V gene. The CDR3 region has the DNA TGTGCCAGCAGCTTAGTTAGGGGGACGTCCTACGAGCAGTACTTC. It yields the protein CASSLVRGTSYEQYF.

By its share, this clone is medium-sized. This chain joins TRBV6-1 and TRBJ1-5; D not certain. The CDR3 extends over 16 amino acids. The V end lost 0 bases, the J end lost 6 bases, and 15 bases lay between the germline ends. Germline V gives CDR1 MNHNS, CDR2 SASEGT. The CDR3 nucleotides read TGTGCCAGCAGTGAAGCGCTAAGTTCCCGGATTCAGCCCCAGCATTTT. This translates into CASSEALSSRIQPQHF.

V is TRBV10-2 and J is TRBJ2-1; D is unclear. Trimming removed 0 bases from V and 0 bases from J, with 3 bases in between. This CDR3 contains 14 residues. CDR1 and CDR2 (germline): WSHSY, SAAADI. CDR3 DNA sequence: TGCGCCAGCAGTGAGTCCGACTCCTACAATGAGCAGTTCTTC. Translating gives CASSESDSYNEQFF.

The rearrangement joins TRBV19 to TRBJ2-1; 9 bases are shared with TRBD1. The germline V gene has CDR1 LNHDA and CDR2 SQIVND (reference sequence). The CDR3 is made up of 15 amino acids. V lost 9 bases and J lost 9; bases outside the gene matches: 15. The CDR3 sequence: CASHFSGTGRSEQFF. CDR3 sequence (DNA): TGTGCCAGCCATTTTTCCGGGACAGGGAGGAGTGAGCAGTTCTTC.

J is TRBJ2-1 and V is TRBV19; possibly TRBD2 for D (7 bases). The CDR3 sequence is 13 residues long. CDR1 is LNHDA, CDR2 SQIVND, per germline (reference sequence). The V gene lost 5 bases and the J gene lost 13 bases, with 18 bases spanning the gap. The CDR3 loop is CASSPNYGGQQFF. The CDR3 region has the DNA TGTGCCAGTAGTCCAAACTACGGGGGGCAACAGTTCTTC.

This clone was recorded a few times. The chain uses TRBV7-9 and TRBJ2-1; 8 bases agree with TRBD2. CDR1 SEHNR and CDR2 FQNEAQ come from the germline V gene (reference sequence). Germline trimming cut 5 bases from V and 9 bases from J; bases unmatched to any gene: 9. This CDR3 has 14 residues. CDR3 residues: CASSLGLVPLEQFF. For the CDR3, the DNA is TGTGCCAGCAGCCTGGGACTAGTTCCGCTTGAGCAGTTCTTC.

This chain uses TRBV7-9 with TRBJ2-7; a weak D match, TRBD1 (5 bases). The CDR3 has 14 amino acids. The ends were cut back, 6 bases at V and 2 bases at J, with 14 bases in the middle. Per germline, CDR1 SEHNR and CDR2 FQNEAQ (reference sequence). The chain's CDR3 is CASSFRDNTYEQYF. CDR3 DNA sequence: TGTGCCAGCAGTTTCAGGGATAACACCTACGAGCAGTACTTC.

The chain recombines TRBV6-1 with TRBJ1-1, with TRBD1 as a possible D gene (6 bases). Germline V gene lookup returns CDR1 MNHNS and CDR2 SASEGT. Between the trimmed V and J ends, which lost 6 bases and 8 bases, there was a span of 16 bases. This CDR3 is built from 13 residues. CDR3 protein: CASRRQVQDEAFF. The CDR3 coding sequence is TGTGCCAGCAGGAGACAGGTGCAAGACGAAGCTTTCTTT.

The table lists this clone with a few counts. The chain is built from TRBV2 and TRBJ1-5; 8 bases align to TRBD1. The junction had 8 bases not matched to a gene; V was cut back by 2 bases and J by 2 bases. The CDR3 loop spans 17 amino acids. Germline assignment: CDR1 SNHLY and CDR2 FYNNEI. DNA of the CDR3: TGTGCCAGCAGTGAATTAGGGACAGGATACGGCAATCAGCCCCAGCATTTT. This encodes CASSELGTGYGNQPQHF.

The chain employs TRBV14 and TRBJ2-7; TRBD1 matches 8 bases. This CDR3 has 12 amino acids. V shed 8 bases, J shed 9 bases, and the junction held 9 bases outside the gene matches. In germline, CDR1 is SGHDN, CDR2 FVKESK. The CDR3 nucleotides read TGTGCCAGCCAGGGGGCGGCTTCCGCGCAGTACTTC. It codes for CASQGAASAQYF.

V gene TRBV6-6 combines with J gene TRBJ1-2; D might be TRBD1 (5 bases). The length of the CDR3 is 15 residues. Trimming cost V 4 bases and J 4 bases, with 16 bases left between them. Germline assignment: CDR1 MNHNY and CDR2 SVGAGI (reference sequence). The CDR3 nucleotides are TGTGCCAGCAGTTGGGGCTTAACCGACAGCTATGGCTACACCTTC. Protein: CASSWGLTDSYGYTF.

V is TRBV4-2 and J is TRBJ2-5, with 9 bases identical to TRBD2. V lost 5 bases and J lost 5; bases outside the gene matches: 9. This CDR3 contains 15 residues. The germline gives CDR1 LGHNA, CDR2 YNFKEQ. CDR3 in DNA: TGTGCCAGCAGCTTGGGGACTAGCCTCGGGGAGACCCAGTACTTC. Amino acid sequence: CASSLGTSLGETQYF.

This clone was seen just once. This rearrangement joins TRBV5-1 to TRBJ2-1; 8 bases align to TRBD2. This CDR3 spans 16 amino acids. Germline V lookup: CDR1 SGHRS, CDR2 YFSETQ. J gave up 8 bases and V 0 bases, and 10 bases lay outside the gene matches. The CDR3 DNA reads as TGCGCCAGCAGCTTGGAACAATCACGGGGGGGCTATGAGCAGTTCTTC. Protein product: CASSLEQSRGGYEQFF.

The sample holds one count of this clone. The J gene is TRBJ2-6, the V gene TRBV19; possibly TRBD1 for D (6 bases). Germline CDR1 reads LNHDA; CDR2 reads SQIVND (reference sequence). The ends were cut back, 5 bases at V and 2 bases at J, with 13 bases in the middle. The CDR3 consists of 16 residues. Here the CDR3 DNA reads TGTGCCAGTAGTCTACAGGGCCTAGCTGGGGCCAACGTCCTGACTTTC. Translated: CASSLQGLAGANVLTF.

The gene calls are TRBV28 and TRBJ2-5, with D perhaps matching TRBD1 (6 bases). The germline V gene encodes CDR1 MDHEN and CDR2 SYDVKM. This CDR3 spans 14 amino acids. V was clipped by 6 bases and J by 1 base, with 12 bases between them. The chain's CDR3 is CASRDSNPQETQYF. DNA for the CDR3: TGTGCCAGCAGGGACAGCAACCCCCAAGAGACCCAGTACTTC.

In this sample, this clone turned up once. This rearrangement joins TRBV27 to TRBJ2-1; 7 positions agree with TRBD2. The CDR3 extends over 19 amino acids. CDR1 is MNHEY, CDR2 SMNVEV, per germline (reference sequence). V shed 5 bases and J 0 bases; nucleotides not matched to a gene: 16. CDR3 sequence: CASSQLRGTTRSSYNEQFF. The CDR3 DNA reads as TGTGCCAGCAGTCAACTCCGCGGGACTACTCGGAGCTCCTACAATGAGCAGTTCTTC.

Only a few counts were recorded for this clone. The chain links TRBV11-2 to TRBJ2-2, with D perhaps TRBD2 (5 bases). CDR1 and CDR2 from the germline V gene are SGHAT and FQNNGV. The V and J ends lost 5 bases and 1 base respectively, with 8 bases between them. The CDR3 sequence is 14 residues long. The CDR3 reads CASSHRGNTGELFF. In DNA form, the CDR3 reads TGTGCCAGCAGCCACCGGGGGAACACCGGGGAGCTGTTTTTT. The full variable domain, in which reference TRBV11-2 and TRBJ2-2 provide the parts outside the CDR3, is EAGVAQSPRYKIIEKRQSVAFWCNPISGHATLYWYQQILGQGPKLLIQFQNNGVVDDSQLPKDRFSAERLKGVDSTLKIQPAKLEDSAVYLCASSHRGNTGELFFGEGSRLTVL.

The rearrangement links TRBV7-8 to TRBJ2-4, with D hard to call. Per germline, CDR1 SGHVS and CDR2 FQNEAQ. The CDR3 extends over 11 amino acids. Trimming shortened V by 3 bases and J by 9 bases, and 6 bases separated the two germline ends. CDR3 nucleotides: TGTGCCAGCAGCTTGTCAGGCATTCAGTACTTC. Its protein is CASSLSGIQYF.

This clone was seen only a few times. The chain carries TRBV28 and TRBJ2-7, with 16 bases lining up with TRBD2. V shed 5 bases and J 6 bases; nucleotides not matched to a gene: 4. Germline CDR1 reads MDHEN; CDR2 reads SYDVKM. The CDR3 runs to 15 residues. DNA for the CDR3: TGTGCCAGCAGTCTGGGACTAGCGGGAGGGGGCGAGCAGTACTTC. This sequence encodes CASSLGLAGGGEQYF.

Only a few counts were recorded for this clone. CDR3 bases: TGTGCCAGCAGACCTGGACAGGGGAGAACTGAAGCTTTCTTT. Translating it yields CASRPGQGRTEAFF. This sequence joins TRBV5-6 and TRBJ1-1, with 9 bases matching TRBD1. The CDR3 extends over 14 amino acids. V dropped 5 bases and J dropped 5; count of bases not matched to a gene: 7. The germline V gene encodes CDR1 SGHDT and CDR2 YYEEEE.

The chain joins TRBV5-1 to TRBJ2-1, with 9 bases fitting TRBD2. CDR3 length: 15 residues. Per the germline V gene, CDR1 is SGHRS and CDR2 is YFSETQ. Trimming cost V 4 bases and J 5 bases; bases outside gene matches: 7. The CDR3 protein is CASSAGGGRDNEQFF. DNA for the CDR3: TGCGCCAGCAGCGCCGGAGGCGGGAGGGACAATGAGCAGTTCTTC.